What follows describes a single T cell receptor (beta chain). What it recognizes is unknown. These data originate in a study of cytomegalovirus exposure and HLA in healthy donors. Study summary: Caucasian-associated ancestry cluster membership applied to approximately 80% of several hundred genotyped donors.

Use of 60 Vbeta and 13 Jbeta primers characterized the PCR. TCRdb's copy holds only in-frame clones and misses some; the assay was immunoSEQ multiplex PCR. The table has roughly 160,000 clones, 70% to 80% seen once. Study results and caveats: Roughly uniform depth of sequencing across donors was assumed in presence/absence analyses. Productive rates of about 87% or about 30% were seen for most TCR beta V segments in an earlier analysis.

This CDR3 contains 14 residues. Per the germline V gene, CDR1 is SGHNT and CDR2 is YENEEA. V lost 4 bases and J 4 bases, leaving 11 bases between the germline ends. J is TRBJ2-1 and V is TRBV11-3; D might be TRBD1 (5 bases). The TCR was taken from a woman aged 45-60 years in good health and CMV-seronegative. Sequencing was performed on PBMCs. DNA of the CDR3: TGTGCCAGCAGCTCCCTAGGACATTACAATGAGCAGTTCTTC. Protein: CASSSLGHYNEQFF.